This TCR beta chain was captured by sequencing in a study of regulatory T cells in long-lasting Graves disease. Overall study findings and caveats: There was favoring of TRBV28, TRBJ1-2 and TRBJ2-5 in persistent disease.

Assembly of TCR beta libraries relied on iRepertoire HTBI primers together with Arm-PCR of CDR3 regions. TCRdb fed the multiplex PCR reads into MiXCR, producing one record per CDR3 protein. The table lists 450,000 to 650,000 distinct CDR3 sequences, about 16% of them singletons. Comments on this clonotype: As yet, its antigen is unknown.

Trimming left V 5 bases short and J 6 bases short, with 16 bases between. Germline V gives CDR1 LGHNA, CDR2 YNFKEQ. The CDR3 totals 14 residues. Time point reported: newly diagnosed GD, antithyroid drugs for less than 3 months. Scientists built the TCR library using RNA that was extracted from PBMCs. Patients were from an endocrinology department in Xi'an, China. Another study also made use of these data, one on T cells in Graves' hyperthyroidism and ophthalmopathy. In that study: Diagnostic decisions used clinical symptoms, serum thyroxine and TRAb, thyroid ultrasound and orbital computed tomography. A model of 13 V-J features distinguished ophthalmopathy from stable hyperthyroidism.

This TCR derives from a middle-aged woman with Graves disease. V usage is TRBV4-2 and J usage is TRBJ1-1; the D is unclear. This specimen was peripheral blood mononuclear cells (PBMCs), taken at new diagnosis, from a patient treated with antithyroid drugs. As DNA, the CDR3 is TGTGCCAGCAGCTCGGCCGGGTTGGGCCCTGAAGCTTTCTTT. This gives the protein CASSSAGLGPEAFF.